This TCR beta chain comes out of a study of T cells expressing NK-cell markers. Study-level information: Seropositivity for HCMV was found in most of the eight sequenced donors, with one seronegative.

The germline V gene has CDR1 SGHRS and CDR2 YFSETQ. This CDR3 is built from 15 residues. Findings and limits, study-wide: Similarly, these clonotypes led the CD3+CD56-NKG2C+ fraction as well in four donors. Uncertainty persisted over the HCMV specificity of expanded NKG2C+ T cell clones.

Of note for this clonotype: Antigen specificity is unknown.

Production of TCR beta cDNA relied on 5'RACE template switching with UMIs. TCRdb re-called the 5' RACE reads and gives one entry per CDR3 protein, without DNA. This sample contains roughly 380,000 distinct CDR3 sequences. The V gene is TRBV5-1, the J gene TRBJ2-7; there is no DNA to check the TCRdb D call of TRBD1. The sample was blood T cells: a sorted CD56 or NKG2C T cell subset, CD4+ or CD8+ T cells, or bulk PBMC T cells (not recorded which). The TCR originated in a man aged 18-69 years in good health. The CDR3 sequence is CASSSRDGAAHEQYF. Filled out from reference TRBV5-1 and TRBJ2-7, the complete variable domain reads KAGVTQTPRYLIKTRGQQVTLSCSPISGHRSVSWYQQTPGQGLQFLFEYFSETQRNKGNFPGRFSGRQFSNSRSEMNVSTLELGDSALYLCASSSRDGAAHEQYFGPGTRLTVT.